This TCR beta chain was identified in a study of blood T cells in healthy people across ages. The CDR3 length is 13 residues. V was trimmed by 11 bases and J by 3 bases, leaving 16 bases between them. In germline, CDR1 is MDHEN, CDR2 SYDVKM. Then a second PCR, running roughly 6 to 12 cycles, was carried out with a sample-barcoded 5' primer and a J-beta primer mix. TCRdb used MiXCR to reprocess the 5' RACE reads, holding one entry per CDR3 protein. Of approximately 800,000 distinct CDR3 sequences in the sample, more than 45% were seen once. Material: blood. The V gene is TRBV28, the J gene TRBJ2-5, with D maybe TRBD2 (6 bases). This clonotype originated in a man aged 30 to 39 in good health. In nucleotides, the CDR3 is TGTGCCTGCATGGGGGGTTTGGAAGAGACCCAGTACTTC. This gives the protein CACMGGLEETQYF.